Following are 2 T cell receptor beta chains from one sample sequenced in a study of OX40 agonist ivuxolimab in advanced cancers. Assay: immunoSEQ multiplex PCR; the TCRdb copy retains only in-frame clones and omits some. The table has 80,000 to 95,000 clones, just over 90% seen once. The material was CD4+ or CD8+ T cells sorted from blood, obtained in a trial of the OX40 agonist ivuxolimab. These TCRs come from an adult with an advanced solid tumor such as melanoma, head and neck, liver or kidney cancer.

This chain links TRBV5-6 with TRBJ2-1; TRBD1 might be the D (8 bases). V was clipped by 4 bases and J by 7 bases, with 18 bases between them. The CDR3 has 15 amino acids. Germline values: CDR1 SGHDT, CDR2 YYEEEE. The CDR3 is CASSLVGQGGNEQFF. In DNA form, the CDR3 reads TGTGCCAGCAGCCTAGTCGGACAGGGAGGGAATGAGCAGTTCTTC.

CDR3 protein: CASSIQDSNTEAFF. CDR3 nucleotides: TGTGCCAGCAGCATCCAGGACAGCAACACTGAAGCTTTCTTT. V usage is TRBV11-1 and J usage is TRBJ1-1, with D tentatively TRBD1 (6 bases). Trimming pared 5 bases from V and 2 bases from J, leaving 12 bases between. The CDR3 length is 14 residues. Germline lookup yields CDR1 SGHAT and CDR2 FQDESV (reference sequence).